This TCR beta chain was captured in a study of technical replicates of blood from a handful of donors. Libraries were prepared by immunoSEQ multiplex PCR; TCRdb keeps only in-frame clonotypes and omits some of them. The sample contains about 83,000 clones, approximately 90% of which appear only once. The source of this sequence is a human donor in good health. The sample taken for sequencing was T cells isolated from PBMCs.

DNA of the CDR3: TGCAGTGCTAGGGCAGAGACCCAGTACTTC. The encoded protein is CSARAETQYF. This chain connects TRBV20-1 to TRBJ2-5; D uncertain. CDR1 is DFQATT and CDR2 is SNEGSKA in the germline V gene (reference sequence). V lost 3 bases, J lost 4 bases, and 3 bases lay in between. There are 10 residues in the CDR3.